This record covers a single T cell receptor (beta chain). Its specificity is unknown. The record originates from a study of T cells after yellow fever vaccination. For the study at large: With SMART-Seq v4 Ultra Low Input, the fractions containing low cell numbers were prepared.

Template switching by 5'RACE produced TCR cDNA, adding a universal primer site and UMIs. In TCRdb, the 5' RACE reads were re-called with MiXCR into one record per CDR3 protein. Of roughly 260,000 distinct CDR3 sequences in the sample, roughly 13% were seen once. Study-wide findings and caveats: Once the booster was given, most primary-vaccination clones reappeared, at 95% to 98% for CD4 and over 75% for CD8.

This receptor was identified in a man aged 25 to 45 who received the YFV17D yellow fever vaccine. The specimen was CD4+ T cells sorted from PBMCs, collected 45 days after the yellow fever booster vaccination.

The CDR3 region is CASSHSLGRTFNRESPLHF. The CDR3 bases are TGTGCCAGCAGCCACAGCCTTGGGCGGACCTTCAATAGGGAGTCACCCCTCCACTTT. This chain uses TRBV4-2 with TRBJ1-6; D is unclear. The V and J ends lost 3 bases and 10 bases respectively, with 28 bases between them. CDR3 length equals 19 residues. Germline V lookup: CDR1 LGHNA, CDR2 YNFKEQ.